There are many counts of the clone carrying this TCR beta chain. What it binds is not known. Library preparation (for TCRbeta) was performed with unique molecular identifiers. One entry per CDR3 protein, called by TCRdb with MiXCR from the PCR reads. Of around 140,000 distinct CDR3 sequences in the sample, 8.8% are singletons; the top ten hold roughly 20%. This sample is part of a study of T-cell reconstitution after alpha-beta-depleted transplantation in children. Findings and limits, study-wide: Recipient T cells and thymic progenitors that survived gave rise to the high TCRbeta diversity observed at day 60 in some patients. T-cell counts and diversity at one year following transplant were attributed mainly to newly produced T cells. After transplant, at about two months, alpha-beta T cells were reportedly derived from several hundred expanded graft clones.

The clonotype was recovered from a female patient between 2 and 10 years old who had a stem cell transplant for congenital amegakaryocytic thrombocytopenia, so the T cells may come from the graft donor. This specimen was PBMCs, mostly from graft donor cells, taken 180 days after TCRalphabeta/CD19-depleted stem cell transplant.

CDR3 sequence reads: CASSLRLAGGPLSSYNEQFF. In nucleotides, the CDR3 is TGTGCCAGCAGCTTAAGGCTAGCGGGAGGGCCATTAAGCTCCTACAATGAGCAGTTCTTC. V and J are TRBV7-2 and TRBJ2-1, with TRBD2 matching 12 bases. This CDR3 region has 20 residues. V shed 2 bases and J 0 bases; nucleotides not matched to a gene: 11. From germline, CDR1 is SGHTA and CDR2 FQGNSA.